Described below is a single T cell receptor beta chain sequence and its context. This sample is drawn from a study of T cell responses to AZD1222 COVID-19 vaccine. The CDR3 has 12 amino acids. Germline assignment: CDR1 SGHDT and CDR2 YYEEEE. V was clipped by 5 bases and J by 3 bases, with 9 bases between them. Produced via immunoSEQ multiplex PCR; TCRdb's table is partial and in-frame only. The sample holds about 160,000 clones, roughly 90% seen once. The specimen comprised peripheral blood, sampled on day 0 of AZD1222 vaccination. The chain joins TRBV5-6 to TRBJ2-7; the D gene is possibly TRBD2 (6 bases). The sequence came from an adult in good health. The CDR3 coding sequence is TGTGCCAGCAGTTCGGAGGGCTACGAGCAGTACTTC. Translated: CASSSEGYEQYF.